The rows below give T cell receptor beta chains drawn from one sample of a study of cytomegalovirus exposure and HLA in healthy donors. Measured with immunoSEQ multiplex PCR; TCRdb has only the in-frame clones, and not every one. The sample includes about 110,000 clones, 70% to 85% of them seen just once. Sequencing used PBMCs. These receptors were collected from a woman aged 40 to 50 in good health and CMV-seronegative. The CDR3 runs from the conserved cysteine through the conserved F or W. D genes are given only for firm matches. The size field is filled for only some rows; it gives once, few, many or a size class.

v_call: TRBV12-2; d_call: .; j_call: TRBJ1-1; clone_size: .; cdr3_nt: TGTGCAAGTCGTCCGGACAGGAGGAACACTGAAGCTTTCTTT; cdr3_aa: CASRPDRRNTEAFF
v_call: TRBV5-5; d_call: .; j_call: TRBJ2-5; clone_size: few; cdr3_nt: TGTGCCAGCAGCCTGAGAGTGGAGGAAGAAGAGACCCAGTACTTC; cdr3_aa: CASSLRVEEEETQYF
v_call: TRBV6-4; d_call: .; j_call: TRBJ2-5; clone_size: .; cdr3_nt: TGTGCCAGCAGTGGCCGGGGGATCCAAGAGACCCAGTACTTC; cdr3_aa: CASSGRGIQETQYF
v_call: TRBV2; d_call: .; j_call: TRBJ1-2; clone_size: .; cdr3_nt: TGTGCCAGCAGAGGACAGCTGCCCAGGGGCCGGGACTATGGCTACACCTTC; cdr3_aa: CASRGQLPRGRDYGYTF
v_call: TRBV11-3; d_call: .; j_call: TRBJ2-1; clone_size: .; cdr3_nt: TGTGCCAGCAGCTTAACGGTTCTCGATGAGCAGTTCTTC; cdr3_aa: CASSLTVLDEQFF
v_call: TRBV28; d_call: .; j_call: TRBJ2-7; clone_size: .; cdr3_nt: TGTGCCAGCACCCTCTCACTCACCTACGAGCAGTACTTC; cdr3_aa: CASTLSLTYEQYF
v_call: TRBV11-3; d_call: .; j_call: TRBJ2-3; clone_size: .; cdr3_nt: TGTGCCAGCAGCGGGGGCCCCCCCACAGATACGCAGTATTTT; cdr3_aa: CASSGGPPTDTQYF
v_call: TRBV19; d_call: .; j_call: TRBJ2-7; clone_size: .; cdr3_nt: TGTGCCAGTAGTATCGTGCCCAGTCCAACCGAGCAGTACTTC; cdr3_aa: CASSIVPSPTEQYF
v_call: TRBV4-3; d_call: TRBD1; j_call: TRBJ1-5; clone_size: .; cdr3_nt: TGCGCCAGCAGCCAAGATGTGGGACAGGGGGCTCAGCCCCAGCATTTT; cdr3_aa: CASSQDVGQGAQPQHF
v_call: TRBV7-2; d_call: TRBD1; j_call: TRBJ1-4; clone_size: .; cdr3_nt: TGTGCCAGCAGCTTAAGGGGACAGGGGCGAGAAAAACTGTTTTTT; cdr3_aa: CASSLRGQGREKLFF
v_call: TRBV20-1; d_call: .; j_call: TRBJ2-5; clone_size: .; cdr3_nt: TGCAGTGCTATTAAAGAGACCCAGTACTTC; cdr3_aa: CSAIKETQYF
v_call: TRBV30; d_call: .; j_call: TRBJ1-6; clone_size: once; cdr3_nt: TGTGCCTGGAGTGAAGGGGAGGATTCACCCCTCCACTTT; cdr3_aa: CAWSEGEDSPLHF
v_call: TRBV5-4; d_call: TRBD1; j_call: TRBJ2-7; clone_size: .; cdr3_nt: TGTGCCAGCAGCCCCCCGGGACAGAATTACGAGCAGTACTTC; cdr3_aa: CASSPPGQNYEQYF
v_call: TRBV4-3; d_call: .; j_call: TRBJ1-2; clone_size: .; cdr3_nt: TGCGCCAGCAGCCAAGATATGACGGGGACTAACTATGGCTACACCTTC; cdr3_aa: CASSQDMTGTNYGYTF
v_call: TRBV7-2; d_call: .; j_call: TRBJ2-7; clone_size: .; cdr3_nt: TGTGCCAACAGCTTAGTCAACGAGCAGTACTTC; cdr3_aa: CANSLVNEQYF
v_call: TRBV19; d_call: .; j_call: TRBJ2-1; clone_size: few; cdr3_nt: TGTGCCAGTAGCAGGATCGGCTACAATGAGCAGTTCTTC; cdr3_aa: CASSRIGYNEQFF
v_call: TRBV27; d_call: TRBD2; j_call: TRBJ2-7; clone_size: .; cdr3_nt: TGTGCCAGCAGTTTTGAGGGAGCGTGGGGCGGGAGGAACTACGAGCAGTACTTC; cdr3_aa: CASSFEGAWGGRNYEQYF
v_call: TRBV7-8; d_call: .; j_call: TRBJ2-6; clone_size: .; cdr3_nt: TGTGCCAGCAGCTTAGTAGGGGCCGGGGCCAACGTCCTGACTTTC; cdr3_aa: CASSLVGAGANVLTF
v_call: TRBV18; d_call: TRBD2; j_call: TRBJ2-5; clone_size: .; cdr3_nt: TGTGCCAGCTCACCACCGGGACTAGCGGGAGGAGAGACCCAGTACTTC; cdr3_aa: CASSPPGLAGGETQYF
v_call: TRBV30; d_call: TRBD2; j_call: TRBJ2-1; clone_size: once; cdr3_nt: TGTGCCTGGAGTCCTCCTTTTGGACTAGCGGGAGACAATGAGCAGTTCTTC; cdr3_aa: CAWSPPFGLAGDNEQFF
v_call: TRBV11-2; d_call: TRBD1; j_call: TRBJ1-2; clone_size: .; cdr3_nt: TGTGCCAGCAGCTCTACAGGGGTGCGAGGCTACACCTTC; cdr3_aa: CASSSTGVRGYTF
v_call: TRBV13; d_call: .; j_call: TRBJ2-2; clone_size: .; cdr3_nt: TGTGCCAGCAGCTTAGGGTACGGGGGCACCGGGGAGCTGTTTTTT; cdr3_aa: CASSLGYGGTGELFF
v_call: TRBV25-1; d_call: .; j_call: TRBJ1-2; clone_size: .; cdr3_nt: TGTGCCAGCAGTGAATACAGGGGCTATGGCTACACCTTC; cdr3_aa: CASSEYRGYGYTF
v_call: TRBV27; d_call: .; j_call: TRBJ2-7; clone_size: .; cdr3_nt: TGTGCCAGCAGTTTATTAGCGACGGCCTACGAGCAGTACTTC; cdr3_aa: CASSLLATAYEQYF
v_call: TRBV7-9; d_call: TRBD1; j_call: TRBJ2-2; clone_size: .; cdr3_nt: TGTGCCAGCAGCTTAGCCCGGGACAGGGTCAACACCGGGGAGCTGTTTTTT; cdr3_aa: CASSLARDRVNTGELFF
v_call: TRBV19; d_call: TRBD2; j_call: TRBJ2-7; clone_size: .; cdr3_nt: TGTGCCAGTAGTACACGAGCGGGGGTGTCCTACGAGCAGTACTTC; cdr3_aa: CASSTRAGVSYEQYF
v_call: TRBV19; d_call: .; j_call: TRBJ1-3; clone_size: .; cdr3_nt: TGTGCCAGTAGTAGACAGGACCTCTCTGGAAACACCATATATTTT; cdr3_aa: CASSRQDLSGNTIYF
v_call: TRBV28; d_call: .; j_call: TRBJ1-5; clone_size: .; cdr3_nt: TGTGCCAGCAGTTTAGTGGGGGAGGGCAATCAGCCCCAGCATTTT; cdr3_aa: CASSLVGEGNQPQHF
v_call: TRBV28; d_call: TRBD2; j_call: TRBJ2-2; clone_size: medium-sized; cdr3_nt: TGTGCCAGTACCTGGACTAGCGGGAGAAGGAACACCGGGGAGCTGTTTTTT; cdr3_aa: CASTWTSGRRNTGELFF
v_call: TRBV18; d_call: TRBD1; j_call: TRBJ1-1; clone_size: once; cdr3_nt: TGTGCCAGCTCACCCGGGACAGGGGAGGCCATGAACACTGAAGCTTTCTTT; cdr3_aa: CASSPGTGEAMNTEAFF
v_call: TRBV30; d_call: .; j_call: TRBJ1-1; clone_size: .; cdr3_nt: TGTGCCACGGGGGGAAGGGGGGTGAACACTGAAGCTTTCTTT; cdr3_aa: CATGGRGVNTEAFF
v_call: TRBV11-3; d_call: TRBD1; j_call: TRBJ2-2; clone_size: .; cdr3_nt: TGTGCCAGTAGTGACAGGGTGGACACCGGGGAGCTGTTTTTT; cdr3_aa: CASSDRVDTGELFF
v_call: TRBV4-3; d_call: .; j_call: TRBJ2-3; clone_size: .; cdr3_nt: TGCGCCTCGTGCGGAGGGTCCACAGATACGCAGTATTTT; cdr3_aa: CASCGGSTDTQYF
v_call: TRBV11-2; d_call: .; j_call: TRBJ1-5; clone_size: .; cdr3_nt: TGTGCCAGCAGCCCAAGGGGTAGCAATCAGCCCCAGCATTTT; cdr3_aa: CASSPRGSNQPQHF
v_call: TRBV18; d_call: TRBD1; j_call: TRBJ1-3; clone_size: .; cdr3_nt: TGTGCCAGCTCCCCACAGGGGCTCTCTGGAAACACCATATATTTT; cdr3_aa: CASSPQGLSGNTIYF
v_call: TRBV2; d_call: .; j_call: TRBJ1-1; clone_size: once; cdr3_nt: TGTGCCAGCAAACGGGATAAGGGGGGGGATCTTCGATTT; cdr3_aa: CASKRDKGGDLRF
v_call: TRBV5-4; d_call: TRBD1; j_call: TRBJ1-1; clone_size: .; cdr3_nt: TGTGCCAGCAGACCCGACAGGGGGTCTATGAACACTGAAGCTTTCTTT; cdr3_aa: CASRPDRGSMNTEAFF
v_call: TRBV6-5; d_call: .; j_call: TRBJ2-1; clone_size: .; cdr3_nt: TGTGCCAGCAGCCCCGGGGACACCCTCTACAATGAGCAGTTCTTC; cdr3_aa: CASSPGDTLYNEQFF
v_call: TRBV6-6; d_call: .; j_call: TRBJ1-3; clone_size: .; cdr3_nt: TGTGCCAGCAGTTTGGGTACGGGTGGAGGAAACACCATATATTTT; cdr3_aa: CASSLGTGGGNTIYF
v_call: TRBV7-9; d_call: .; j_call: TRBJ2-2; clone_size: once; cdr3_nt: TGTGCCAGCACCATACGGACCGGGGAGCTGTTTTTT; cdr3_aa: CASTIRTGELFF
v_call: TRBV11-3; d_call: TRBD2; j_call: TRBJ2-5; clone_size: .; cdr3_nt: TGTGCCAGCAGCTTAGGATTAGCGGGGACCCAAGAGACCCAGTACTTC; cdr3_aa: CASSLGLAGTQETQYF
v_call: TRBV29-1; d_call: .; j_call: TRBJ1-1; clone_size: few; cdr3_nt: TGCAGCGTTGTTTCAGGGGATAACACTGAAGCTTTCTTT; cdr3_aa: CSVVSGDNTEAFF
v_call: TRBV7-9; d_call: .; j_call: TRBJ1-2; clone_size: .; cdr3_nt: TGTGCCAGCAGCTTAGAACATTCAGCTAACTATGGCTACACCTTC; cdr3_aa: CASSLEHSANYGYTF
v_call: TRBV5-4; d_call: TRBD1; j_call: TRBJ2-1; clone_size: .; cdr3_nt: TGTGCCAGCAGCTTGGGGACAGGGGACTCCTACAATGAGCAGTTCTTC; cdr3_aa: CASSLGTGDSYNEQFF
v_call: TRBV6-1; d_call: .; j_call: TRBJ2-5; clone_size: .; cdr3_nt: TGTGCCAGCAGCGTTCTGACTAGTCCCGAAGAGACCCAGTACTTC; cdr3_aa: CASSVLTSPEETQYF
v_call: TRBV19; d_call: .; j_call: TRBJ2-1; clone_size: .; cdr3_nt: TGTGCCAGTAGTATAGGGCCAGACAGGAGCTCCTACAATGAGCAGTTCTTC; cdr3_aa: CASSIGPDRSSYNEQFF
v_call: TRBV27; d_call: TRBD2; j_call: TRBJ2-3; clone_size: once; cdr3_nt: TGTGCCAGCAGTTTTCTGGGACTAGCGCGTGCCGATACGCAGTATTTT; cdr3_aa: CASSFLGLARADTQYF
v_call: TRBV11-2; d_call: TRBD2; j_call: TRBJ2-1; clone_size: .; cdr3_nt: TGTGCCAGCAGCTTAGTGGGACTAGCGGATTACTACAATGAGCAGTTCTTC; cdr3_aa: CASSLVGLADYYNEQFF
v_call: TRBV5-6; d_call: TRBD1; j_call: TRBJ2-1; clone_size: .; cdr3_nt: TGTGCCAGCAGCACGGGACAGCCAAACCAAGAGCAGTTCTTC; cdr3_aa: CASSTGQPNQEQFF
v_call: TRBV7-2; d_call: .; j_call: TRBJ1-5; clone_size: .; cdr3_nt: TGTGCCAGCAGCGCGACTCGTTATCAGCCCCAGCATTTT; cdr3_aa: CASSATRYQPQHF
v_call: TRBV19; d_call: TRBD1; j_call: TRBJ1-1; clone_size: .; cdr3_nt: TGTGCCAGTGGACAGGGGATACTCACTGAAGCTTTCTTT; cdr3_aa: CASGQGILTEAFF